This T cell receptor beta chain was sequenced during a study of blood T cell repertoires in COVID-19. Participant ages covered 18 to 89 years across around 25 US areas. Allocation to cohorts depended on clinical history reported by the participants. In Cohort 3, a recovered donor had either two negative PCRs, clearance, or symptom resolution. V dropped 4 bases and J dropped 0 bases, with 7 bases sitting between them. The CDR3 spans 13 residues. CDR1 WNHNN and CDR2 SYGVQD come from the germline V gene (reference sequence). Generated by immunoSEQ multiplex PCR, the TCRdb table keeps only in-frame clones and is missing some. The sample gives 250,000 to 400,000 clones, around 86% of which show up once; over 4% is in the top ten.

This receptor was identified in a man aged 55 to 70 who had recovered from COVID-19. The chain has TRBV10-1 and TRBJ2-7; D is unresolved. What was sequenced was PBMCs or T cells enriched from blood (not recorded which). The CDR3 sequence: CASSVADSYEQYF. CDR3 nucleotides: TGCGCCAGCAGTGTGGCAGACTCCTACGAGCAGTACTTC.